A single sample is the source of the 20 T cell receptor beta chains below, sequenced in a study of human T cells and chemical hapten exposure. Sample time point: patch test 1, 2 weeks after DPC sensitization. Treatment noted: therapeutic diphenylcyclopropenone sensitization with weekly scalp DPC. TCRdb ran MiXCR on the RACE reads and lists one entry per CDR3 protein. The data show 370,000 or so distinct CDR3 sequences, with approximately 4.4% seen just once and roughly 2.4% held by the top ten. The starting material was whole blood, obtained in connection with sensitization to the hapten diphenylcyclopropenone (DPC). The receptors originated from a woman in her forties or fifties with alopecia areata. Some clones in this sample may be carry-over from other donors' samples.

This clonotype was observed a few times. This chain links TRBV14 with TRBJ2-6; tentative D call: TRBD2 (5 bases). Trimming left V 1 base short and J 0 bases short, with 10 bases between. In germline, CDR1 is SGHDN, CDR2 FVKESK. This CDR3 is built from 17 residues. DNA of the CDR3: TGTGCCAGCAGCCAAGTAGGAGGATTCTCTGGGGCCAACGTCCTGACTTTC. Protein product: CASSQVGGFSGANVLTF.

This clonotype showed up many times. The chain combines TRBV20-1 with TRBJ2-7; no clear D. V dropped 4 bases and J dropped 5 bases, with 15 bases sitting between them. Germline V gives CDR1 DFQATT, CDR2 SNEGSKA (reference sequence). The CDR3 covers 13 residues. CDR3: CSANPRVIDEQYF. CDR3 bases: TGCAGTGCTAACCCCCGGGTAATAGACGAGCAGTACTTC.

This clonotype has a count of ten or more. The chain has TRBV12-3 or TRBV12-4 and TRBJ2-2; no reliable D call. The CDR3 runs 13 residues. Trimming took 3 bases from V and 6 from J, leaving 8 bases between them. CDR3 in DNA: TGTGCCAGCAGTTTGGACCCCCCCGGGGAGCTGTTTTTT. Translating gives CASSLDPPGELFF.

This clonotype was counted at least ten times. The chain links TRBV25-1 to TRBJ1-1; 7 bases are shared with TRBD1. The trim removed 5 bases at V and 4 bases at J, leaving 10 bases unmatched. CDR1 and CDR2 from the germline V gene are MGHDK and SYGVNS. The CDR3 consists of 15 residues. CDR3 in amino acids: CASSYEGASGTEAFF. The CDR3, as DNA: TGTGCCAGCAGTTACGAGGGGGCCAGCGGCACTGAAGCTTTCTTT.

This clonotype has a count of ten or more. The V and J genes are TRBV27 and TRBJ1-5; no clear D gene. V lost 6 bases and J lost 0, with 18 bases in between. Germline assignment: CDR1 MNHEY and CDR2 SMNVEV (reference sequence). This CDR3 has 17 residues. In DNA form, the CDR3 reads TGTGCCAGCAGGGTAGGAGCCACATCCGTTAGCAATCAGCCCCAGCATTTT. Translated: CASRVGATSVSNQPQHF.

This clonotype has only a few counts. The gene calls are TRBV12-3 or TRBV12-4 and TRBJ1-1; D is ambiguous. This CDR3 is 14 amino acids long. Between the trimmed V and J ends, which lost 7 bases and 3 bases, there was a span of 15 bases. Here the CDR3 reads CASTQSNGYTEAFF. The CDR3 DNA reads as TGTGCCAGCACCCAAAGCAACGGGTACACTGAAGCTTTCTTT.

Ten or more counts support this clonotype. This chain joins TRBV18 and TRBJ2-4, with D unclear. V lost 3 bases and J lost 2, with 11 bases in between. The germline CDR1 and CDR2 sequences are KGHSH and LQKENI. This CDR3 contains 15 residues. This CDR3 is CASSPGTSSKNIQYF. The CDR3, as DNA: TGTGCCAGCTCACCCGGAACCTCTTCCAAAAACATTCAGTACTTC. The whole variable domain, filled in from reference TRBV18 and TRBJ2-4, reads NAGVMQNPRHLVRRRGQEARLRCSPMKGHSHVYWYRQLPEEGLKFMVYLQKENIIDESGMPKERFSAEFPKEGPSILRIQQVVRGDSAAYFCASSPGTSSKNIQYFGAGTRLSVL.

This clonotype has ten or more counts. This sequence joins TRBV9 and TRBJ1-5; possibly TRBD1 for D (6 bases). V was shortened by 3 bases and J by 3 bases, with 13 bases between the two germline ends. Germline assignment: CDR1 SGDLS and CDR2 YYNGEE. The CDR3 consists of 15 residues. The CDR3 nucleotides are TGTGCCAGCAGCGCAGGGGAATTGGACAATCAGCCCCAGCATTTT. As protein: CASSAGELDNQPQHF.

This clonotype has more than one count but fewer than ten. The chain is built from TRBV5-1 and TRBJ1-6; 9 bases match TRBD1. V was pared by 0 bases and J by 7 bases, with 2 bases of the junction left unmatched. This CDR3 comprises 15 residues. CDR1 is SGHRS and CDR2 is YFSETQ in the germline V gene. The CDR3, as DNA: TGCGCCAGCAGCTTGGGGGACAGGGTGAATTCACCCCTCCACTTT. As protein: CASSLGDRVNSPLHF. Together with reference TRBV5-1 and TRBJ1-6, the CDR3 gives the full variable domain: KAGVTQTPRYLIKTRGQQVTLSCSPISGHRSVSWYQQTPGQGLQFLFEYFSETQRNKGNFPGRFSGRQFSNSRSEMNVSTLELGDSALYLCASSLGDRVNSPLHFGNGTRLTVT.

The sample holds many counts of this clonotype. The rearrangement joins TRBV20-1 to TRBJ2-3, with TRBD2 matching 8 bases. The CDR3 totals 16 residues. V dropped 1 base and J dropped 6; count of bases not matched to a gene: 12. Germline CDR1 and CDR2: DFQATT and SNEGSKA (reference sequence). The CDR3 reads CSARAPQGGGKDTQYF. In nucleotides, the CDR3 is TGCAGTGCTAGAGCCCCCCAAGGCGGGGGGAAGGATACGCAGTATTTT.

Many counts were recorded for this clonotype. This chain links TRBV14 with TRBJ1-6; weak D call: TRBD1 (5 bases). The CDR3 loop spans 15 amino acids. Germline lookup yields CDR1 SGHDN and CDR2 FVKESK. V lost 4 bases to trimming and J lost 4 bases, with 11 bases between them. CDR3 sequence: CASSPHRMYNSPLHF. The CDR3 coding sequence is TGTGCCAGCAGCCCTCACAGGATGTATAATTCACCCCTCCACTTT. Together with reference TRBV14 and TRBJ1-6, the CDR3 gives the full variable domain: EAGVTQFPSHSVIEKGQTVTLRCDPISGHDNLYWYRRVMGKEIKFLLHFVKESKQDESGMPNNRFLAERTGGTYSTLKVQPAELEDSGVYFCASSPHRMYNSPLHFGNGTRLTVT.

This clonotype was seen many times. The rearrangement joins TRBV5-4 to TRBJ2-3; D may be TRBD2 (7 bases). The CDR3 has 17 residues. Germline V gene lookup returns CDR1 SGHNT and CDR2 YYREEE (reference sequence). Trimming pared 0 bases from V and 6 bases from J, leaving 20 bases between. CDR3 in amino acids: CASSLVAGGRKLDTQYF. The CDR3 DNA follows: TGTGCCAGCAGCTTGGTGGCCGGGGGGCGCAAGTTGGATACGCAGTATTTT.

The rearrangement uses TRBV11-2 and TRBJ1-1; no definite D call. V was trimmed by 0 bases and J by 0 bases, leaving 14 bases between them. In germline, CDR1 is SGHAT, CDR2 FQNNGV. The CDR3 covers 17 residues. CDR3 loop: CASSLEGGIPMNTEAFF. The DNA of the CDR3 is TGTGCCAGCAGCTTAGAAGGAGGGATCCCCATGAACACTGAAGCTTTCTTT.

This clonotype was detected many times. This rearrangement joins TRBV5-1 to TRBJ2-3; tentative D call: TRBD2 (6 bases). This CDR3 comprises 16 residues. Germline lookup yields CDR1 SGHRS and CDR2 YFSETQ. The ends were cut back, 2 bases at V and 6 bases at J, with 19 bases in the middle. The CDR3 coding sequence is TGCGCCAGCAGCTTTTACCGTCGGAGGGAATGGGATACGCAGTATTTT. Translation: CASSFYRRREWDTQYF.

Ten or more counts support this clonotype. The CDR3 region is CSVVESGAEAFF. CDR3 nucleotide sequence: TGCAGCGTTGTGGAGAGCGGAGCTGAAGCTTTCTTT. V and J are TRBV29-1 and TRBJ1-1; D not resolved. The CDR3 sequence is 12 residues long. The V end lost 4 bases, the J end lost 6 bases, and 12 bases lay between the germline ends. Germline V gene sequence: CDR1 SQVTM, CDR2 ANQGSEA.

This clonotype was counted only a few times. The chain has TRBV4-3 and TRBJ2-3; 8 bases fit TRBD1. In germline, CDR1 is LGHNA, CDR2 YSLEER. Trimming at V came to 1 base and at J to 0 bases, leaving 15 bases not matched to a gene. CDR3 length: 20 residues. Here the CDR3 DNA reads TGCGCCAGCAGCCAAGGCGTCGGACAGGGAATGCTAGCTAGCACAGATACGCAGTATTTT. Protein: CASSQGVGQGMLASTDTQYF.

This clonotype was seen many times. The J gene is TRBJ2-3, the V gene TRBV13; 9 bases fit TRBD1. The CDR3 is 16 amino acids. Germline-derived CDR1 and CDR2 are PRHDT and FYEKMQ (reference sequence). Trimming took 3 bases from V and 4 from J; bases not matched to a gene: 8. CDR3 in DNA: TGTGCCAGCAGCTTCATGGGACAGGGTGCAGCAGATACGCAGTATTTT. It translates to CASSFMGQGAADTQYF. Supplemented by reference TRBV13 and TRBJ2-3, the full variable domain reads AAGVIQSPRHLIKEKRETATLKCYPIPRHDTVYWYQQGPGQDPQFLISFYEKMQSDKGSIPDRFSAQQFSDYHSELNMSSLELGDSALYFCASSFMGQGAADTQYFGPGTRLTVL.

This clonotype was counted ten times or more. The chain links TRBV10-3 to TRBJ2-3; D gene unclear. Germline CDR1 reads ENHRY; CDR2 reads SYGVKD. Trimming took 4 bases from V and 2 from J, leaving 10 bases between them. There are 14 residues in the CDR3. The CDR3 sequence is CAISGDAYTDTQYF. CDR3 nucleotides: TGTGCCATCAGTGGAGACGCTTACACAGATACGCAGTATTTT.

This clonotype was recorded many times. The V gene is TRBV28, the J gene TRBJ1-2, with 8 bases fitting TRBD1. The CDR3 totals 13 residues. V was pared by 2 bases and J by 9 bases, with 5 bases of the junction left unmatched. Germline assignment: CDR1 MDHEN and CDR2 SYDVKM. CDR3 in DNA: TGTGCCAGCAGTTTAAGGGCAGGGGGCAGCTACACCTTC. Translated: CASSLRAGGSYTF.

The table lists this clonotype with many counts. CDR3 residues: CSASSSSQPQHF. As DNA, the CDR3 is TGCAGTGCTAGTTCTAGTTCACAGCCCCAGCATTTT. The V call is TRBV20-1, the J call TRBJ1-5; D is unresolved. Trimming pared 3 bases from V and 7 bases from J, leaving 10 bases between. The CDR3 covers 12 residues. Germline CDR1 reads DFQATT; CDR2 reads SNEGSKA (reference sequence).